The clone carrying this T cell receptor (beta chain) was counted a few times. Its antigen is currently unknown. MiXCR, run by TCRdb on the RT-PCR reads, gives a single entry per CDR3 protein. Among more than 700,000 distinct CDR3 sequences listed, approximately 21% were seen once. These data come from a study of response to subunit inactivated influenza vaccine. Study-wide results and caveats: The authors suggested that few new T cells are recruited per seasonal influenza vaccination.

Germline CDR1 is SGHVS and CDR2 is FQNEAQ. This CDR3 region has 15 residues. V trimming: 1 base; J trimming: 6 bases; junction bases outside the gene matches: 6. The material sequenced was PBMCs from blood, taken approximately 5 days after vaccination. The chain uses TRBV7-8 and TRBJ1-5, with 7 bases matching TRBD1. The source is a man aged 50-59 years who received an inactivated influenza vaccine. Here the CDR3 DNA reads TGTGCCAGCAGCTTAGTAGGGGGCAGGGGTCAGCCCCAGCATTTT. Protein: CASSLVGGRGQPQHF.